The T cell receptor (beta chain) under discussion was sequenced for a study of T cell responses to AZD1222 COVID-19 vaccine. The study, taken as a whole, reports: The donors showed a predominance of white British ancestry and of females, with possible underestimation of clonal diversity. Across the whole spike, CD4 TCRs peaked at regions 160-218 and 743-854. Repertoire sampling was restricted to post-peak T cell response timepoints. Spike-specific TCR repertoires showed rising breadth and depth after two AZD1222 doses.

There are 11 residues in the CDR3. CDR1 is LNHDA and CDR2 is SQIVND in the germline V gene (reference sequence). V dropped 4 bases and J dropped 8 bases, with 8 bases sitting between them. Assay: immunoSEQ multiplex PCR; the TCRdb copy retains only in-frame clones and omits some. The sample holds over 150,000 clones, around nine tenths seen once. In regard to this clone: Its antigen is undetermined.

The TCR was taken from an adult in good health. The V and J genes are TRBV19 and TRBJ1-2, with D possibly being TRBD1 (5 bases). Material: peripheral blood, obtained on day 0 of AZD1222 vaccination. The CDR3 nucleotides read TGTGCCAGTAGTACGGGGGACGGCTACACCTTC. Encoded protein: CASSTGDGYTF.